This TCR beta chain was identified during a study of blood T cell repertoires in COVID-19. The CDR3 spans 14 residues. Germline CDR1 reads SNHLY; CDR2 reads FYNNEI. V gave up 3 bases and J gave up 4 bases; unmatched junction bases: 3. Profiled with immunoSEQ multiplex PCR; TCRdb holds only in-frame clones, not every one. The sample shows 300,000 to 350,000 clones, 90% of them seen only once. This TCR was sampled from a woman aged 25 to 39 with COVID-19, enrolled during active disease. The J gene is TRBJ1-2, the V gene TRBV2; 9 bases align to TRBD1. The material sequenced was peripheral blood. The DNA of the CDR3 is TGTGCCAGCAGTGACAGGACAGGGGCCTATGGCTACACCTTC. It yields the protein CASSDRTGAYGYTF.